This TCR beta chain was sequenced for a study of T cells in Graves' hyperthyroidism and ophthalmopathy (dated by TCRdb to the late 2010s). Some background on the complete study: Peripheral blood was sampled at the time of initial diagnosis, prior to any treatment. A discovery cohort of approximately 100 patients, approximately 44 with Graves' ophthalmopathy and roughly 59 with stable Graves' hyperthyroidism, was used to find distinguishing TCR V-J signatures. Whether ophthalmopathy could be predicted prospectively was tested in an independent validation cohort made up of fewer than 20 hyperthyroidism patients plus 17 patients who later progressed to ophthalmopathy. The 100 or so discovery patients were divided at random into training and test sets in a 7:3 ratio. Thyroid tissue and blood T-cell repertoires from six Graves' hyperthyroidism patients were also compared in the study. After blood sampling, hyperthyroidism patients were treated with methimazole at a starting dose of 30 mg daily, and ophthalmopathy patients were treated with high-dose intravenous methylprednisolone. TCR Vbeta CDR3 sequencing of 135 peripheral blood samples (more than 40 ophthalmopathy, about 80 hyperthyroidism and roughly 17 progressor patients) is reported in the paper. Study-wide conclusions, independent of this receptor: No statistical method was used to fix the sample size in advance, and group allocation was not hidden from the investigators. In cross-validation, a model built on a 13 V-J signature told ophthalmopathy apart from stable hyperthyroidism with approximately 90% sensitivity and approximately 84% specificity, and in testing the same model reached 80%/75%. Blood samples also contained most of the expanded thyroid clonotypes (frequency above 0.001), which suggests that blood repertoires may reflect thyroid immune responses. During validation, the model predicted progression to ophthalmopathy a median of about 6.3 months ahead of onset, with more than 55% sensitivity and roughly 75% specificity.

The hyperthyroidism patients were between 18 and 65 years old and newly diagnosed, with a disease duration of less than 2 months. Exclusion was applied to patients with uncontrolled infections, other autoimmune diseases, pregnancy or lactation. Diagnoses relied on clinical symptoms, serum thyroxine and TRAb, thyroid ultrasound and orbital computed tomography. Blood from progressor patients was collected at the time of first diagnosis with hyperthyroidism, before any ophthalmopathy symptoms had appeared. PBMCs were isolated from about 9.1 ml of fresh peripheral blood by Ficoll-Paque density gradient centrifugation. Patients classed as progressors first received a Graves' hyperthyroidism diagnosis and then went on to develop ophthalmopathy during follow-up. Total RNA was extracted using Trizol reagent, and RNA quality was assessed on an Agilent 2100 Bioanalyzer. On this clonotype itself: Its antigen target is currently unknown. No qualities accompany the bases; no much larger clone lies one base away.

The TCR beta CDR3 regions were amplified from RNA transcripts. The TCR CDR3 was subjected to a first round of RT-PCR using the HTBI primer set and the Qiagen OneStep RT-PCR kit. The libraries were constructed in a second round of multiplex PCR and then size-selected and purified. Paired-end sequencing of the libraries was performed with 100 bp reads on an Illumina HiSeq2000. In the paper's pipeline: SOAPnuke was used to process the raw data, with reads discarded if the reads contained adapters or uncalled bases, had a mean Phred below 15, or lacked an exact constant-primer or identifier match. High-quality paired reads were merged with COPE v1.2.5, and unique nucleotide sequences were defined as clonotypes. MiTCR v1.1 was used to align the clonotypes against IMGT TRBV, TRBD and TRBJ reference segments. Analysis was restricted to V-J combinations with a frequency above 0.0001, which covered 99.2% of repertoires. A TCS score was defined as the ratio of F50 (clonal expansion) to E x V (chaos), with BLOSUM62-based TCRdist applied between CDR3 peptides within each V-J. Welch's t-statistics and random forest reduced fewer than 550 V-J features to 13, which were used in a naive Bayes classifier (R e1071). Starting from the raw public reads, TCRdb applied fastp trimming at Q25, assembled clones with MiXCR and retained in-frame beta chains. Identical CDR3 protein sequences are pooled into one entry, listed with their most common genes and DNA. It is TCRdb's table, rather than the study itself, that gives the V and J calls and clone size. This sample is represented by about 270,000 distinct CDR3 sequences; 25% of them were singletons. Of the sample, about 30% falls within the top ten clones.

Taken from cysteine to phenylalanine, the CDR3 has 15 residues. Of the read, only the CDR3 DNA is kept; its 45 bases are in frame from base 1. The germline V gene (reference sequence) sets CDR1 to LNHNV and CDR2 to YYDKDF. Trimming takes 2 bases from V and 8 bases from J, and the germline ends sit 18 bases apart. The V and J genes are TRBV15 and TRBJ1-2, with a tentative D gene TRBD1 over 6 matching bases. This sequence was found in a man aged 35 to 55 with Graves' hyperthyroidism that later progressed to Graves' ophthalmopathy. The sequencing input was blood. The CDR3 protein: CATSRKTGGEGGYTF. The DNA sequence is TGTGCCACCAGCAGAAAGACAGGAGGCGAGGGAGGCTACACCTTC. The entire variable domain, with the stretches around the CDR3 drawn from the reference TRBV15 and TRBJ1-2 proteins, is DAMVIQNPRYQVTQFGKPVTLSCSQTLNHNVMYWYQQKSSQAPKLLFHYYDKDFNNEADTPDNFQSRRPNTSFCFLDIRSPGLGDTAMYLCATSRKTGGEGGYTFGSGTRLTVV.